This TCR beta chain was recorded in a study of T-cell reconstitution after alpha-beta-depleted transplantation in children (dated by TCRdb to the mid-2010s). Some background on the complete study: Using TCR repertoire profiling, the study quantitatively followed how T-cell immune reconstitution unfolded in children after TCRalphabeta/CD19-depleted allogeneic hematopoietic cell transplantation.

The CDR3 spans 16 residues, from the cysteine through the phenylalanine. The sequence is cut down to CDR3 DNA, 48 bases in frame from base 1. Trimming takes 1 base off V and 9 bases off J; junction bases not matched to a gene: 7. From a lookup of the germline V gene, CDR1 and CDR2 are SGHRS and YFSETQ. The receptor library was made with PCR. Reads for this sample came from an Illumina HiSeq 2500. TCR library preparation used molecular barcoding, with unique molecular identifiers applied to normalize quantification of the TCRbeta repertoire. The raw public reads went through TCRdb reprocessing: fastp at Q25, MiXCR clone calling, in-frame beta chains kept. Each record represents a unique CDR3 protein, reported with the most common genes and DNA among its rows. The sample table holds roughly 200,000 distinct CDR3 sequences, of which about 9.5% were seen once. Approximately 5.9% of the sample goes to the ten largest clones.

With respect to this clonotype: Its antigen has not been determined. Qualities for individual bases were not recorded, and no much larger clone is one base off.

This sample comprised PBMCs from the stem cell graft donor, obtained from the stem cell graft. This receptor was taken from a human donor who donated a stem cell graft to a child with acute lymphoblastic leukemia. This chain is built from TRBV5-1 and TRBJ2-1; TRBD2 lines up with 13 middle nucleotides. The CDR3 corresponds to CASSLILAGGLGEQFF. The bases are TGCGCCAGCAGCTTGATACTAGCGGGGGGGCTGGGTGAGCAGTTCTTC.